These 5 T cell receptor beta chains came from one sample sequenced in a study of blood T cell repertoires in COVID-19 (dated by TCRdb to 2018 to 2021). The library was made by the immunoSEQ multiplex PCR assay. TCRdb retrieved this table from immuneACCESS and kept in-frame rearrangements only. Not all clones are present; in checked studies, unresolved V genes account for under half, and no reason is known for the remainder. Counted in this sample were roughly 190,000 clones; 80% to 95% of them appeared once. The top ten constitute around 0.5% of the sample. Sequenced: peripheral blood. Receptors originate from a man over 45 with acute or convalescent COVID-19.

This clone was found once. The V gene is TRBV4-3, the J gene TRBJ2-2; no reliable D call. Germline V gene sequence: CDR1 LGHNA, CDR2 YSLEER. This CDR3 contains 15 residues. Between the trimmed V and J ends, which lost 4 bases and 0 bases, there was a span of 9 bases. The CDR3 region has the DNA TGCGCCAGCAGCCCCCTCGACTCGAACACCGGGGAGCTGTTTTTT. It specifies CASSPLDSNTGELFF.

This clone was observed a few times. This chain uses TRBV10-1 with TRBJ1-1; maybe TRBD1 (5 bases). CDR1 is WNHNN, CDR2 SYGVQD, per germline (reference sequence). V lost 6 bases, J lost 2 bases, and 10 bases lay in between. The length of the CDR3 is 13 residues. CDR3 in DNA: TGCGCCAGCAGCGCCTGGGGCAACACTGAAGCTTTCTTT. Protein product: CASSAWGNTEAFF.

The gene calls are TRBV27 and TRBJ2-4; maybe TRBD1 (6 bases). The CDR3 length is 13 residues. The ends were cut back, 7 bases at V and 2 bases at J, with 9 bases in the middle. CDR1 is MNHEY and CDR2 is SMNVEV in the germline V gene (reference sequence). CDR3 coding DNA: TGTGCCAGCAAAGACAGGTCCAAAAACATTCAGTACTTC. It specifies CASKDRSKNIQYF.

This clone was seen a single time. The V call is TRBV7-3, the J call TRBJ2-5; 8 bases map to TRBD2. Germline CDR1 and CDR2: SGHTA and FQGTGA. The CDR3 spans 15 residues. J was trimmed by 4 bases and V by 5 bases; bases with no gene match: 9. CDR3 in amino acids: CASSPGAGVGETQYF. The CDR3 DNA is TGTGCCAGCAGCCCCGGAGCGGGAGTCGGAGAGACCCAGTACTTC.

The genes are TRBV5-1 and TRBJ2-2; the match to TRBD1 covers 7 bases. The CDR3 is made up of 15 amino acids. Trimming at V came to 6 bases and at J to 3 bases, leaving 8 bases not matched to a gene. The germline V gene encodes CDR1 SGHRS and CDR2 YFSETQ. The CDR3 DNA sequence: TGCGCCAGCACCGGTTTAACAGGGGACACCGGGGAGCTGTTTTTT. As protein: CASTGLTGDTGELFF.